The T cell receptor (beta chain) described here comes from a study of tumor-infiltrating lymphocytes in primary liver carcinoma. Study-wide context: Treatment of the patients' primary liver carcinoma consisted of surgical resection.

Germline DNA was also extracted, and blood RNA was taken from unsorted whole blood. With chronic HBV infection, the patients were also treatment-naive. This clonotype was counted ten times or more. Its antigen is still unknown. The researchers produced TCR beta cDNA from 500 ng total RNA with a constant-region primer. Three rounds of nested multiplex PCR with slightly modified ARM-PCR produced TCR beta libraries. One entry per CDR3 protein, called by TCRdb with MiXCR from the multiplex PCR reads. The sample has some 180,000 distinct CDR3 sequences, approximately 60% seen once; the top ten hold roughly 76%. Study results and caveats: Samples were bulk unsorted, so CD4+ and CD8+ repertoires were not compared.

Sequencing input: peripheral blood. This clonotype was obtained from a man aged 35 to 55 with primary liver carcinoma and hepatitis B virus infection.

In DNA form, the CDR3 reads TGTGCCAGCAGTTATCAGACTAGCGGCGACTACAATGAGCAGTTCTTC. Amino acid sequence: CASSYQTSGDYNEQFF. V is TRBV6-5 and J is TRBJ2-1, with 9 bases identical to TRBD2. The junction had 6 bases not matched to a gene; V was cut back by 3 bases and J by 3 bases. The length of the CDR3 is 16 residues. Germline V lookup: CDR1 MNHEY, CDR2 SVGAGI.